The entry below gives a single TCR beta chain sequence along with its context. This specimen comes from a study of blood T cell repertoires in COVID-19. About the research overall: Specimens from acute and convalescent COVID-19 originated in the United States, Italy and Spain. PBMCs, B-cell-depleted T cells, or T cells were the source of the cDNA or gDNA that made up the material.

J was trimmed by 7 bases and V by 7 bases; bases with no gene match: 9. The CDR3 is 14 amino acids. Germline V gene lookup returns CDR1 MNHEY and CDR2 SVGAGI. Under the authors' procedure: Amplification from reference gene primers served as the basis for estimated nucleated cell counts. Produced via immunoSEQ multiplex PCR; TCRdb's table is partial and in-frame only. D and trimming were read from the DNA, whereas the V and J calls and clone size are those reported in that table. The data contain hundreds of thousands of clones, roughly 80% of them singletons. The source is a man older than 75 with acute or convalescent COVID-19. Material: peripheral blood. V usage is TRBV6-5 and J usage is TRBJ1-4, with 7 bases matching TRBD1. The chain's CDR3 is CASNLDRQREKLFF. The CDR3 coding sequence is TGTGCCAGCAACCTGGACAGGCAGCGTGAAAAACTGTTTTTT.